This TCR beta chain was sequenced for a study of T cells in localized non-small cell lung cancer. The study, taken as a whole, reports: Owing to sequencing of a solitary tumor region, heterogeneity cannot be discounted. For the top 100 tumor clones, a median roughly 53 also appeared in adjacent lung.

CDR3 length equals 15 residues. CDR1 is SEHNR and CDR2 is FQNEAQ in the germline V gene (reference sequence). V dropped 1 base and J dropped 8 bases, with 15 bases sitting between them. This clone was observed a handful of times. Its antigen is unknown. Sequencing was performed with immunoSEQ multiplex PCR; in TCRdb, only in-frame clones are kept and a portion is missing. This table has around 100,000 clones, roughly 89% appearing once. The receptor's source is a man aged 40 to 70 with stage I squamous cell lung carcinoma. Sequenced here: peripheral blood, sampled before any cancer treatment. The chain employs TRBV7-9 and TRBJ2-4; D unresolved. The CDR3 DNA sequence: TGTGCCAGCAGCTTAGGGTACGCAGCCTCGGACATTCAGTACTTC. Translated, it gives CASSLGYAASDIQYF.